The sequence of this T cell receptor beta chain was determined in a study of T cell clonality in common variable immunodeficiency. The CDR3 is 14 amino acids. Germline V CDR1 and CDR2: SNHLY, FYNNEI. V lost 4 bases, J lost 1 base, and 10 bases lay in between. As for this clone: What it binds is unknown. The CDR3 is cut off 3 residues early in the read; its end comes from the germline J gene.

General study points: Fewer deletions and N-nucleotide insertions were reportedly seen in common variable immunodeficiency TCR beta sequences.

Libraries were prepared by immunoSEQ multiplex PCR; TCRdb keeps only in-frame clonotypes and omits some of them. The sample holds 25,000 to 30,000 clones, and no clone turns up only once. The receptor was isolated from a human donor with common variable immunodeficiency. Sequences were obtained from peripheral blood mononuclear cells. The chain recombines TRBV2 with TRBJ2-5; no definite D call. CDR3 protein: CASSAALRQETQYF. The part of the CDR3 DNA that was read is TGTGCCAGCAGTGCGGCACTACGCCAAGAGACC.